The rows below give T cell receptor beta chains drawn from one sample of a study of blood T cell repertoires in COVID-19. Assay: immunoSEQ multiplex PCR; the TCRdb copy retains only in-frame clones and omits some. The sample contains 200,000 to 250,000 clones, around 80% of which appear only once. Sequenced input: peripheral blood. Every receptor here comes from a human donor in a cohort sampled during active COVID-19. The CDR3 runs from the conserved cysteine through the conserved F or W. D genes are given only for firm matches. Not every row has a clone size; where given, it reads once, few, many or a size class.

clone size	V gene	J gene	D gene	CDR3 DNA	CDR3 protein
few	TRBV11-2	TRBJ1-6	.	TGTGCCAGCAGCTTAGCCCAGGCCCGGCGAGGGAATTCACCCCTCCACTTT	CASSLAQARRGNSPLHF
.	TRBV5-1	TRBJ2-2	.	TGCGCCAGCAGCTTGGGGGACATATCCGGGGAGCTGTTTTTT	CASSLGDISGELFF
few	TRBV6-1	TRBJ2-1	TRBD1	TGTGCCAGCAGTGAATCGCCAGGGGGCTGGGATGAGCAGTTCTTC	CASSESPGGWDEQFF
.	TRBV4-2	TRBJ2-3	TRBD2	TGTGCCAGCAGCCGCGCACTAGCGGGGGGTACAGATACGCAGTATTTT	CASSRALAGGTDTQYF
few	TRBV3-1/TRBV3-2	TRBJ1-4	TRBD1	TGTGCCAGCAGCCAGGATTACAGGGGGGAAAAACTGTTTTTT	CASSQDYRGEKLFF
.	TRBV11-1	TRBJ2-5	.	TGTGCCAGCAGCCCCTACAGGGAGGGACAAGAGACCCAGTACTTC	CASSPYREGQETQYF
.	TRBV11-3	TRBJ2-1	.	TGTGCCAGCAGCTTAGAGCCGGGGTCCAATGAGCAGTTCTTC	CASSLEPGSNEQFF
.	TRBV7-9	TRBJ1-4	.	TGTGCCAGCAGCACTCGGACGTCCGGAGGACTGTTTTTT	CASSTRTSGGLFF
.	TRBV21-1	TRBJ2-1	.	TGTGCCAGCGCAGGTGAAGTCCATGAGCAGTTCTTC	CASAGEVHEQFF
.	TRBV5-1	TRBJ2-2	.	TGCGCCAGCAGCTTGGGCCCGGACAGATTTGCGAACACCGGGGAGCTGTTTTTT	CASSLGPDRFANTGELFF
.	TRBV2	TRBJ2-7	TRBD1	TGTGCCAGCAGTGGTTACCAGGGGGCGAGCTACGAGCAGTACTTC	CASSGYQGASYEQYF
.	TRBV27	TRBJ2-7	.	TGTGCCAGCAGTTTACTGGGGGGAGGAGGGCCCAAGTCCTACGAGCAGTACTTC	CASSLLGGGGPKSYEQYF
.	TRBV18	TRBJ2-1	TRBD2	TGTGCCAGCTCACCACCGTATATGACGGGAGGGGCGTTCTTC	CASSPPYMTGGAFF
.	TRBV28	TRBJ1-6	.	TGTGCCAGCAGTGCGGAGTGGGGCAGATCACCCCTCCACTTT	CASSAEWGRSPLHF
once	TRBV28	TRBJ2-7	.	TGTGCCAGCAGACCGCCGCAGGCGAGCTACGAGCAGTACTTC	CASRPPQASYEQYF
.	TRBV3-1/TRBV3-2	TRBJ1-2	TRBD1	TGTGCCAGCAGCAGAGCCGGGACAGCAGTCTATGGCTACACCTTC	CASSRAGTAVYGYTF
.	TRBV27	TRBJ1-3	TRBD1	TGTGCCAGCAGCGGGACAGGGACGGGGAACACCATATATTTT	CASSGTGTGNTIYF
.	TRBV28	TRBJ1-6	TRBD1	TGTGCCAGCAGTCCCGGACAGGGAGGTCACTCACCCCTCCACTTT	CASSPGQGGHSPLHF
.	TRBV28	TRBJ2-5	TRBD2	TGTGCCAGCAGTTCCGGGGGGACGGAGACCCAGTACTTC	CASSSGGTETQYF
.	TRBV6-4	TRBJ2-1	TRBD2	TGTGCCAGCAGTGACTCGGGAGGGGTTGGCAATGAGCAGTTCTTC	CASSDSGGVGNEQFF
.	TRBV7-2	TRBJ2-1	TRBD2	TGTGCCAGCAGCTTAGCCGGGAGGGCCATCAATGAGCAGTTCTTC	CASSLAGRAINEQFF
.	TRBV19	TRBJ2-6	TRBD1	TGTGCCAGTAACGTTGGGGGACAGTACTCTGGGGCCAACGTCCTGACTTTC	CASNVGGQYSGANVLTF
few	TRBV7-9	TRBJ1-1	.	TGTGCCAGCAGCTTAGCCGTAGCGACTGAAGCTTTCTTT	CASSLAVATEAFF
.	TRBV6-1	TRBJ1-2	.	TGTGCCAGCAGTGAATGGGGGGGCTGGGGCTACACCTTC	CASSEWGGWGYTF
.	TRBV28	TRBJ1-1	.	TGTGCCAGCTCCGGTCCGAACACTGAAGCTTTCTTT	CASSGPNTEAFF
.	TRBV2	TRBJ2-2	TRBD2	TGTGCCAGCGCGGGACTAGCGGCGAACACCGGGGAGCTGTTTTTT	CASAGLAANTGELFF
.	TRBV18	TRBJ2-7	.	TGTGCCAGCTCACCACGGGGCCTCTACGAGCAGTACTTC	CASSPRGLYEQYF
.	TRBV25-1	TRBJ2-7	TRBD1	TGTGCCAGCAGTGAATATTTGACAGGGGAAGGCTACGAGCAGTACTTC	CASSEYLTGEGYEQYF
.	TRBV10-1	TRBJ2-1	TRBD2	TGCGCCAGCAGTGAGAGCGGGAGTGAGAATGAGCAGTTCTTC	CASSESGSENEQFF
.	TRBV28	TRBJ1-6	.	TGTGCCAGTAGAGGGGGTGGCTCCTATAATTCACCCCTCCACTTT	CASRGGGSYNSPLHF
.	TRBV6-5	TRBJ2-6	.	TGTGCCACCAGCGCTGGGGCCAACGTCCTGACTTTC	CATSAGANVLTF
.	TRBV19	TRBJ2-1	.	TGTGCCAGTAGTAGGTTTTCTAGTTCCCTTGAGCAGTTCTTC	CASSRFSSSLEQFF